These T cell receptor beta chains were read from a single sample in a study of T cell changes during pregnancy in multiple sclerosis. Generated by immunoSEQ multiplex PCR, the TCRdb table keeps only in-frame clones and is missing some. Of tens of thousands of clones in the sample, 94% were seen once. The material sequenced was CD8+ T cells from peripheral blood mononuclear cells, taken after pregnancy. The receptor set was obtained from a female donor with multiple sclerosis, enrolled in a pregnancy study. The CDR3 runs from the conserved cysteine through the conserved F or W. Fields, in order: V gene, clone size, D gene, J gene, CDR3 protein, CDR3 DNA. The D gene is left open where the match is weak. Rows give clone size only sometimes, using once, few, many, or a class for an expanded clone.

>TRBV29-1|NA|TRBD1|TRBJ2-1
CSVAGTGYNEQFF
TGCAGCGTTGCCGGGACAGGCTACAATGAGCAGTTCTTC
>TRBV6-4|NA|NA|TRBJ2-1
CASSAGPNNEQFF
TGTGCCAGCAGTGCTGGGCCCAACAATGAGCAGTTCTTC
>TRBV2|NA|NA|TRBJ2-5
CASTTEETQYF
TGTGCCAGCACGACAGAAGAGACCCAGTACTTC
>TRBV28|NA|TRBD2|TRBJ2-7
CASSIIAGPYYEQYF
TGTGCCAGCAGTATAATAGCGGGACCTTACTACGAGCAGTACTTC
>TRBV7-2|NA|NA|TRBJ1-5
CASSSAPGANQPQHF
TGTGCCAGCAGCTCGGCCCCAGGGGCGAATCAGCCCCAGCATTTT
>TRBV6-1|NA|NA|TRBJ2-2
CASSGTHPGELFF
TGTGCCAGCAGTGGGACACACCCCGGGGAGCTGTTTTTT
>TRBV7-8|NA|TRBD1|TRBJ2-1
CASSLGTGGHEQFF
TGTGCCAGCAGCTTGGGGACAGGGGGTCATGAGCAGTTCTTC
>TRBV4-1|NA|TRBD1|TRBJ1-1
CASSQGQGANEAFF
TGCGCCAGCAGCCAAGGACAGGGGGCAAATGAAGCTTTCTTT
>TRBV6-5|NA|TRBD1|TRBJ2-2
CASSQGTANTGELFF
TGTGCCAGCAGCCAAGGGACAGCGAACACCGGGGAGCTGTTTTTT
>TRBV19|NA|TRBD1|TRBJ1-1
CASSIDPTGMNTEAFF
TGTGCCAGTAGTATAGACCCGACAGGGATGAACACTGAAGCTTTCTTT
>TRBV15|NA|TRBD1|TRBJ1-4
CATHRQGNEKLFF
TGTGCCACACATAGACAGGGTAATGAAAAACTGTTTTTT
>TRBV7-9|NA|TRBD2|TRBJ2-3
CASTAPSGRKTDTQYF
TGTGCCAGCACTGCGCCTAGCGGGAGAAAGACAGATACGCAGTATTTT
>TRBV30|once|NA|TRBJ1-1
CAWSVRQGIRTEAFF
TGTGCCTGGAGTGTCAGGCAGGGGATTAGGACTGAAGCTTTCTTT
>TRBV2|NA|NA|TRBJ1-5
CASAGVDIQSNQPQHF
TGTGCCAGCGCGGGGGTCGACATCCAAAGCAATCAGCCCCAGCATTTT
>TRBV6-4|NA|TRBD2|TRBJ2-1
CASSDTPGTRYNEQFF
TGTGCCAGCAGTGACACCCCCGGGACTAGGTACAATGAGCAGTTCTTC
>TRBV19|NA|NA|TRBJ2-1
CASRSGSLLFF
TGTGCCAGTAGGTCCGGGAGTTTGCTTTTCTTC
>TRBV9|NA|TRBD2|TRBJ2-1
CASSGTSGIDEQFF
TGTGCCAGCAGCGGGACTAGCGGGATAGATGAGCAGTTCTTC
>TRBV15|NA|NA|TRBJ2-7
CATSRGRGYEQYF
TGTGCCACCAGCAGAGGACGCGGCTACGAGCAGTACTTC
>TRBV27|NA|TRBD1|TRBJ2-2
CASTIGGTGSGELFF
TGTGCCAGCACCATTGGTGGGACAGGGTCCGGGGAGCTGTTTTTT
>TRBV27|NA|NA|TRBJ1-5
CASSVQGRNQPQHF
TGTGCCAGCAGTGTACAGGGTCGCAATCAGCCCCAGCATTTT
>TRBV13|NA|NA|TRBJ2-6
CASSADRTHSGANVLTF
TGTGCCAGCAGCGCTGACAGGACCCACTCTGGGGCCAACGTCCTGACTTTC
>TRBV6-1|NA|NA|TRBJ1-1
CASSELRSTEAFF
TGTGCCAGCAGTGAATTGAGGAGCACTGAAGCTTTCTTT
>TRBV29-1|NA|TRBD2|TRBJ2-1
CSAGLAVNEQFF
TGCAGCGCGGGACTAGCGGTCAATGAGCAGTTCTTC
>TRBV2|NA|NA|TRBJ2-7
CAGRGSFYEQYF
TGTGCCGGGAGAGGGTCGTTCTACGAGCAGTACTTC
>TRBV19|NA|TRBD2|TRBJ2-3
CASSFTAVAGADTQYF
TGTGCCAGTAGTTTCACCGCGGTGGCGGGAGCAGATACGCAGTATTTT
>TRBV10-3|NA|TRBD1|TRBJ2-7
CAISESETGAYEQYF
TGTGCCATCAGTGAGTCGGAGACAGGGGCCTACGAGCAGTACTTC
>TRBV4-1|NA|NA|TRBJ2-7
CASSLQGEAEQYF
TGCGCCAGCAGCCTGCAGGGGGAGGCCGAGCAGTACTTC
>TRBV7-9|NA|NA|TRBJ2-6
CASARGESGANVLTF
TGTGCCAGCGCCAGGGGAGAGTCTGGGGCCAACGTCCTGACTTTC
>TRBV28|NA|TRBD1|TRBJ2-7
CASRVTWAGGNEQYF
TGTGCCAGCAGAGTTACATGGGCAGGGGGCAACGAGCAGTACTTC
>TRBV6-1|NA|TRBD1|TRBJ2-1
CASSDSRTGLLDEQFF
TGTGCCAGCAGTGATTCGCGGACAGGGCTTTTAGATGAGCAGTTCTTC
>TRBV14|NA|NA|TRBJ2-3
CASSLRVNPLTDTQYF
TGTGCCAGCAGCCTCCGGGTAAACCCACTCACAGATACGCAGTATTTT